Below, one T cell receptor beta chain is given with its context. The sample originates from a study of blood T cell repertoires in COVID-19. Turning to the study itself: Samples of COVID-19 (acute and convalescent) were obtained from the United States, Italy and Spain.

Trimming took off 7 bases at V and 6 bases at J, with 12 bases between the two ends. Germline loops: CDR1 SQVTM, CDR2 ANQGSEA. The CDR3 loop spans 11 amino acids. This table comes from immunoSEQ multiplex PCR, and its TCRdb copy is limited to in-frame clones, with some not included. Among just under 90,000 clones, less than 80% were seen once, and the ten largest hold around 14%. This chain connects TRBV29-1 to TRBJ1-1; perhaps TRBD1 as D (5 bases). The receptor was derived from a woman older than 75 with acute or convalescent COVID-19. The sequencing sample was made of peripheral blood. The CDR3 DNA reads as TGCAGCGCCCTAGCGGGACCTGAAGCTTTCTTT. Translating it yields CSALAGPEAFF.